This entry is about one T cell receptor (beta chain). V gave up 1 base and J gave up 1 base, with 10 bases separating them. CDR1 and CDR2 (germline): LGHDT, YNNKEL (reference sequence). The CDR3 is 15 residues long. Clones were read by immunoSEQ multiplex PCR, and TCRdb kept only the in-frame ones, dropping some. The repertoire includes about 56,000 clones, about 88% of them detected once, and 43% sits in the top ten. This specimen comes from a study of blood T cell repertoires in COVID-19. At the level of the study: Samples came from the United States, Italy and Spain, spanning acute and convalescent COVID-19.

This clonotype was obtained from a woman aged 55 to 70 with COVID-19, enrolled during active disease. The V and J genes are TRBV3-1 (or the pseudogene TRBV3-2) and TRBJ1-1; D is unclear. Sequenced: peripheral blood. This CDR3 reads CASSQGRLGNTEAFF. CDR3 nucleotide sequence: TGTGCCAGCAGCCAAGGGAGGTTAGGGAACACTGAAGCTTTCTTT.